The 13 T cell receptor beta chains listed next were all sequenced from one sample in a study of early T cells in non-severe SARS-CoV-2 infection. Each CDR3 protein gets one entry after TCRdb re-called the 5' RACE reads with MiXCR. The sample has some 33,000 distinct CDR3 sequences, roughly 5.2% seen once. Specimen: whole blood. These receptors were taken from an adult who was a healthcare worker with PCR-confirmed SARS-CoV-2 infection or an uninfected control (not recorded which).

This clonotype came up many times. The chain is built from TRBV6-2 or TRBV6-3 and TRBJ2-7; D remains unclear. V was clipped by 5 bases and J by 0 bases, with 11 bases between them. Germline CDR1 is MNHEY and CDR2 is SVGEGT. This CDR3 is built from 14 residues. CDR3 sequence reads: CASSASDGSYEQYF. CDR3 nucleotides: TGTGCCAGCAGTGCCTCGGACGGCTCCTACGAGCAGTACTTC.

This clonotype was observed many times. V usage is TRBV20-1 and J usage is TRBJ2-1; no reliable D call. The V gene's germline CDR1 is DFQATT and CDR2 SNEGSKA (reference sequence). The V and J ends lost 5 bases and 8 bases respectively, with 19 bases between them. The CDR3 totals 14 residues. This chain's CDR3 is CSAEDSSVRYEQFF. The CDR3 nucleotides are TGCAGTGCTGAAGATAGCTCTGTTCGCTATGAGCAGTTCTTC.

The J gene is TRBJ2-7, the V gene TRBV28; 10 positions agree with TRBD2. The ends lost 3 bases at V and 0 bases at J; junction bases unmatched: 2. The germline V gene encodes CDR1 MDHEN and CDR2 SYDVKM. The CDR3 runs 15 residues. The CDR3 coding sequence is TGTGCCAGCAGTTTGGGACTAGCGAGCTCCTACGAGCAGTACTTC. This codes for CASSLGLASSYEQYF.

This clonotype has only a few counts. The V call is TRBV5-1, the J call TRBJ2-1; TRBD2 matches 8 bases. Germline lookup yields CDR1 SGHRS and CDR2 YFSETQ. This CDR3 comprises 15 residues. V shed 2 bases and J 5 bases; nucleotides not matched to a gene: 6. CDR3 sequence (DNA): TGCGCCAGCAGCTTCCCTTTAGCGGGAAACAATGAGCAGTTCTTC. Amino acid sequence: CASSFPLAGNNEQFF.

This clonotype was seen more than once but under ten times. The chain recombines TRBV5-1 with TRBJ2-7; no clear D. V was trimmed by 0 bases and J by 3 bases, leaving 13 bases between them. There are 15 residues in the CDR3. Germline CDR1 and CDR2: SGHRS and YFSETQ. In DNA form, the CDR3 reads TGCGCCAGCAGCTTGGCCTCAGACCGGTACTACGAGCAGTACTTC. It is translated as CASSLASDRYYEQYF.

The rearrangement links TRBV3-1 to TRBJ2-7, with unresolved D. V gave up 0 bases and J gave up 3 bases, with 12 bases separating them. The CDR3 has 15 residues. Germline V gene data show CDR1 as LGHDT and CDR2 as YNNKEL (reference sequence). Here the CDR3 DNA reads TGTGCCAGCAGCCAAGAAGGAGACGGAGACTACGAGCAGTACTTC. Translated: CASSQEGDGDYEQYF.

This clonotype was found many times. This chain connects TRBV4-1 to TRBJ2-5; D not resolved. The CDR3 totals 16 residues. CDR1 is MGHRA, CDR2 YSYEKL, per germline. V gave up 2 bases and J gave up 1 base, with 14 bases separating them. In DNA, the CDR3 is TGCGCCAGCAGCCAACGACCTAACAGAGTCCAAGAGACCCAGTACTTC. Amino acids: CASSQRPNRVQETQYF.

This clonotype was counted at least ten times. This chain connects TRBV20-1 to TRBJ2-4; TRBD1 agrees at 9 bases. The germline V gene encodes CDR1 DFQATT and CDR2 SNEGSKA (reference sequence). V dropped 3 bases and J dropped 2; count of bases not matched to a gene: 8. This CDR3 region has 16 residues. This CDR3 is CSASREDRGSKNIQYF. The CDR3, as DNA: TGCAGTGCTAGTAGAGAGGACAGGGGATCCAAAAACATTCAGTACTTC.

This clonotype was recorded at least ten times. The V gene is TRBV25-1, the J gene TRBJ1-2; 8 bases line up with TRBD1. Trimming removed 6 bases from V and 8 bases from J; junction bases left unmatched: 14. This CDR3 contains 15 residues. Looked up from germline, CDR1 is MGHDK and CDR2 is SYGVNS. The CDR3 here is CASRGQGGRGRGYTF. In nucleotides, the CDR3 is TGTGCCAGCAGAGGACAGGGCGGTCGGGGACGCGGCTACACCTTC.

This clonotype was counted a few times. The chain recombines TRBV3-1 with TRBJ2-3, with 10 bases identical to TRBD2. CDR3 length: 19 amino acids. The V segment lost 4 bases and the J segment 0 bases; nucleotides outside the gene matches: 13. Germline assignment: CDR1 LGHDT and CDR2 YNNKEL (reference sequence). CDR3 loop: CASSLRRLAGASSTDTQYF. CDR3 nucleotides: TGTGCCAGCAGCCTAAGACGGCTAGCGGGGGCCTCTAGCACAGATACGCAGTATTTT.

This clonotype has at least ten counts. The chain couples TRBV5-1 to TRBJ1-1; TRBD1 matches at 8 bases. Germline trimming cut 0 bases from V and 5 bases from J; bases unmatched to any gene: 12. This CDR3 comprises 17 residues. In germline, CDR1 is SGHRS, CDR2 YFSETQ. CDR3: CASSLGDRNLQGTEAFF. CDR3 nucleotide sequence: TGCGCCAGCAGCTTGGGGGACAGGAACCTGCAAGGGACTGAAGCTTTCTTT.

This clonotype was counted many times. The chain combines TRBV20-1 with TRBJ1-1; 8 positions agree with TRBD1. Germline-derived CDR1 and CDR2 are DFQATT and SNEGSKA (reference sequence). Trimming at V came to 6 bases and at J to 1 base, leaving 7 bases not matched to a gene. This CDR3 is built from 14 residues. The CDR3 DNA sequence: TGCAGTGCAAGGGGACAGGCTAAGAACACTGAAGCTTTCTTT. It is translated as CSARGQAKNTEAFF.

This clonotype was seen ten or more times. The rearrangement uses TRBV21-1 and TRBJ1-5; TRBD1 was called by the table and not checked on the DNA. TRBV21-1 is labeled a pseudogene. CDR3 length equals 19 residues. The DNA of the CDR3 is TGTGCCAGCAGCAAGGAAGAACTACAGGGCGCATGGAGCAATCAGCCCCAGCATTTT. Translation: CASSKEELQGAWSNQPQHF.